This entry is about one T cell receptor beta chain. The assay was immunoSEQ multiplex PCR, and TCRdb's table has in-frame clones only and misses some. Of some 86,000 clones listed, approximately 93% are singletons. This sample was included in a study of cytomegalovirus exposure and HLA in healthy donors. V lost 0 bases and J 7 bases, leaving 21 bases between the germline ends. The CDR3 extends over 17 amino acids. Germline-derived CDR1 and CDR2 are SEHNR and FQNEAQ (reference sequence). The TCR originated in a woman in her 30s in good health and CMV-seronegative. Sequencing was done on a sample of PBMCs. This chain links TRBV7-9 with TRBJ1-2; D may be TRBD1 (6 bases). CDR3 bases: TGTGCCAGCAGCTTAGCGGGGGGGGCCTCTAAGCCGGGTGGCTACACCTTC. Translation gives CASSLAGGASKPGGYTF.